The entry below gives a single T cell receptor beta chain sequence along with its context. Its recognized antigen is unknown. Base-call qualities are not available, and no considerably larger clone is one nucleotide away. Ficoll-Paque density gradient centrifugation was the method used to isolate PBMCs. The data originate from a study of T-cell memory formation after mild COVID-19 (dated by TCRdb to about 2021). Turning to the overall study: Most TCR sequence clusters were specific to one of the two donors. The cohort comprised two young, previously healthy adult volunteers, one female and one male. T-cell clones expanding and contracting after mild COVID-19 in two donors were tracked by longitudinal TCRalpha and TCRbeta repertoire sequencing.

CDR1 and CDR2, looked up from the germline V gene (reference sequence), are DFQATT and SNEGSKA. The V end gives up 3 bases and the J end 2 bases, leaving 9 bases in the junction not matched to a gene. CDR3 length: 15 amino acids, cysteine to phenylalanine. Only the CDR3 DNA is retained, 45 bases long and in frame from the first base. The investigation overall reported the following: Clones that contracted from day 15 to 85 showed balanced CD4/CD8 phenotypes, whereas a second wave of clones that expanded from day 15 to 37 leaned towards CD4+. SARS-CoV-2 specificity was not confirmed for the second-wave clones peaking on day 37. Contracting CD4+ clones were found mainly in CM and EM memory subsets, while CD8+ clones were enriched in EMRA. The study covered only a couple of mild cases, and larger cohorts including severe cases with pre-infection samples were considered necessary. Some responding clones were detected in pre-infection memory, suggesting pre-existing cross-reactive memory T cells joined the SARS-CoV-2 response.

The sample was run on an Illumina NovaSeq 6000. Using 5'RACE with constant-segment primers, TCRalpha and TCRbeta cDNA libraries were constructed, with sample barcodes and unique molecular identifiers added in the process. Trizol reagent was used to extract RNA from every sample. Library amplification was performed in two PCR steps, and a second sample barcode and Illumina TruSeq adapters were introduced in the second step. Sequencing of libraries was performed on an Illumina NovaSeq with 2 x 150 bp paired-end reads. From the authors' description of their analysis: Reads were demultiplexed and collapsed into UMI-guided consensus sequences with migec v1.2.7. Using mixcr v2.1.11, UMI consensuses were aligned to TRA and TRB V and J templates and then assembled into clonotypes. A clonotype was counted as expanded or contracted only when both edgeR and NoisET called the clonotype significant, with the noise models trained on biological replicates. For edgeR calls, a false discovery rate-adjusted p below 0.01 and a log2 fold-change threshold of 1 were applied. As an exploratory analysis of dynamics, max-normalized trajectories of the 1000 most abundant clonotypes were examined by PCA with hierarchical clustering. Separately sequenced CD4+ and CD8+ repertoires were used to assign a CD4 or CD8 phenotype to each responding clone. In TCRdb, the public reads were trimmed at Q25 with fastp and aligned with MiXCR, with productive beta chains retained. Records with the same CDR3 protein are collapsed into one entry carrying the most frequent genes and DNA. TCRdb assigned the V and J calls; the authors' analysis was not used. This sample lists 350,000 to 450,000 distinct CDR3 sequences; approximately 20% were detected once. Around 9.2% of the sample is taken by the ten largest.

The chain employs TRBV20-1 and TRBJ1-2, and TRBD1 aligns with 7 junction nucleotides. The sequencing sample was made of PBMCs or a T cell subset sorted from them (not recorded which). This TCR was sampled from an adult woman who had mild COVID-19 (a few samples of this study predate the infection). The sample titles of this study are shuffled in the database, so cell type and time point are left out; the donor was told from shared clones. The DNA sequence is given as TGCAGTGCTAGCTCCTGGGACAGCCGAAACTATGGCTACACCTTC. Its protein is CSASSWDSRNYGYTF.